These 30 T cell receptor beta chains were all obtained from the same sample, sequenced in a study of cytomegalovirus exposure and HLA in healthy donors. PCR employed 60 Vbeta and 13 Jbeta primers. Some clones are missing from TCRdb's copy, which holds only in-frame ones; the method was immunoSEQ multiplex PCR. The top ten clones hold about 2% of a sample with fewer than 200,000 clones, roughly 80% of them seen once. Sequenced material: PBMCs. The receptors come from a male donor in good health and CMV-seronegative.

The V and J genes are TRBV6-5 and TRBJ2-1; a weak D match, TRBD2 (7 bases). CDR3 length: 15 residues. The ends were cut back, 6 bases at V and 9 bases at J, with 21 bases in the middle. Looked up from germline, CDR1 is MNHEY and CDR2 is SVGAGI. The CDR3 reads CASRWGGPVSSEQFF. CDR3 in DNA: TGTGCCAGCAGATGGGGGGGGCCGGTTAGTAGTGAGCAGTTCTTC.

This clone has more than one count but fewer than ten. An end of the junction differs from the germline gene, which may be a read error. This chain links TRBV7-7 with TRBJ2-5, with a tentative D call TRBD2 (6 bases). Germline lookup yields CDR1 SSHAT and CDR2 FNYEAQ (reference sequence). The CDR3 length is 16 residues. The chain's CDR3 is CASSLNPGGRFETQYF. CDR3 nucleotides: TGTGCTAGCAGCTTGAATCCCGGTGGGAGGTTCGAGACCCAGTACTTC.

The chain couples TRBV7-9 to TRBJ1-6; the D is unclear. The CDR3 is 16 residues long. Germline CDR1 reads SEHNR; CDR2 reads FQNEAQ (reference sequence). V was shortened by 4 bases and J by 1 base, with 11 bases between the two germline ends. The CDR3 protein is CASSSPGISYNSPLHF. The CDR3 coding sequence is TGTGCCAGCAGCTCACCGGGAATTTCCTATAATTCACCCCTCCACTTT.

The V and J genes are TRBV4-1 and TRBJ2-2; 7 nucleotides align to TRBD1. CDR3 size: 15 residues. V trimming: 5 bases; J trimming: 1 base; junction bases outside the gene matches: 4. The germline V gene encodes CDR1 MGHRA and CDR2 YSYEKL. The CDR3 sequence: CASSTRTGNTGELFF. CDR3 in DNA: TGCGCCAGCAGCACTCGGACAGGGAACACCGGGGAGCTGTTTTTT.

The V gene is TRBV9, the J gene TRBJ2-7, with a weak D call TRBD1 (6 bases). Trimming pared 2 bases from V and 6 bases from J, leaving 15 bases between. Germline CDR1 SGDLS, CDR2 YYNGEE. The CDR3 runs 14 residues. The CDR3 DNA reads TGTGCCAGCAGCGTGGGGGCAGAAGGGGGCGAGCAGTACTTC. Translation: CASSVGAEGGEQYF.

The genes are TRBV7-6 and TRBJ2-7; possible D gene TRBD1, 6 bases. The V and J ends lost 6 bases and 6 bases respectively, with 12 bases between them. Germline CDR1 and CDR2: SGHVS and FNYEAQ. The CDR3 length is 12 residues. CDR3 sequence reads: CASSGGLGEQYF. The CDR3 DNA is TGTGCCAGCAGTGGGGGCCTGGGCGAGCAGTACTTC.

The count of this clone is one. The V and J genes are TRBV9 and TRBJ2-5; the match to TRBD1 covers 7 bases. The V and J ends lost 3 bases and 5 bases, in that order; junction bases with no gene match: 10. The CDR3 is 15 residues long. Looked up from germline, CDR1 is SGDLS and CDR2 is YYNGEE. CDR3 DNA sequence: TGTGCCAGCAGCGCGGGGACAGCTAGGAGGGAGACCCAGTACTTC. Translation gives CASSAGTARRETQYF.

The gene calls are TRBV18 and TRBJ2-7; 7 bases map to TRBD2. Per germline, CDR1 KGHSH and CDR2 LQKENI. Trimming cost V 0 bases and J 2 bases; bases outside gene matches: 1. The CDR3 sequence is 14 residues long. The CDR3 sequence: CASSPPGLPYEQYF. The CDR3 nucleotides read TGTGCCAGCTCACCACCGGGACTACCCTACGAGCAGTACTTC.

The CDR3 region has the DNA TGTGCCAGCAGCTCCCGGTCGGGAGGGGACACCAATTCACCCCTCCACTTT. Its translation is CASSSRSGGDTNSPLHF. The J gene is TRBJ1-6, the V gene TRBV5-4; possible D gene TRBD1, 6 bases. There are 17 residues in the CDR3. Per germline, CDR1 SGHNT and CDR2 YYREEE (reference sequence). Trimming pared 3 bases from V and 7 bases from J, leaving 20 bases between.

This clone has a single count. The V and J genes are TRBV7-9 and TRBJ2-5; 8 nucleotides align to TRBD1. Germline-derived CDR1 and CDR2 are SEHNR and FQNEAQ (reference sequence). There are 15 residues in the CDR3. The V and J ends lost 6 bases and 5 bases, in that order; junction bases with no gene match: 11. Here the CDR3 reads CASRPTGGSVETQYF. CDR3 DNA sequence: TGTGCCAGCAGGCCAACAGGGGGATCGGTCGAGACCCAGTACTTC.

The chain carries TRBV18 and TRBJ1-1; D not certain. Germline V gives CDR1 KGHSH, CDR2 LQKENI. Trimming pared 1 base from V and 2 bases from J, leaving 11 bases between. The CDR3 loop spans 15 amino acids. In nucleotides, the CDR3 is TGTGCCAGCTCACCACGCGGTTTACTAAACACTGAAGCTTTCTTT. Encoded protein: CASSPRGLLNTEAFF.

As for this clone: The sample has other DNA sequences that encode this CDR3 too. The chain carries TRBV7-9 and TRBJ1-2; 9 nucleotides align to TRBD1. The ends lost 5 bases at V and 6 bases at J; junction bases unmatched: 10. Looked up from germline, CDR1 is SEHNR and CDR2 is FQNEAQ (reference sequence). The CDR3 consists of 15 residues. CDR3 sequence (DNA): TGTGCCAGCAGCCCCCGGACAGGGGAGTCTGATGGCTACACCTTC. As protein: CASSPRTGESDGYTF.

The chain carries TRBV6-1 and TRBJ2-4, with a tentative D call TRBD1 (6 bases). This CDR3 spans 15 amino acids. Germline CDR1 and CDR2: MNHNS and SASEGT. V was trimmed by 3 bases and J by 1 base, leaving 10 bases between them. The CDR3 here is CASSDRGFAKNIQYF. CDR3 in DNA: TGTGCCAGCAGTGACAGGGGTTTTGCCAAAAACATTCAGTACTTC.

V gene TRBV10-2 combines with J gene TRBJ1-6; 7 positions match TRBD1. The CDR3 is 15 residues long. V shed 5 bases and J 6 bases; nucleotides not matched to a gene: 7. The germline CDR1 and CDR2 sequences are WSHSY and SAAADI. The CDR3: CASSPQGPRNSPLHF. The CDR3 nucleotides read TGCGCCAGCAGTCCACAGGGGCCGCGTAATTCACCCCTCCACTTT.

This clone has a single count. The junction departs from germline at one end; a sequencing error may be responsible. Other DNA sequences in this sample translate to the same CDR3. This sequence joins TRBV14 and TRBJ1-2, with TRBD1 matching over 7 bases. The CDR3 sequence is 17 residues long. Germline V gives CDR1 SGHDN, CDR2 FVKESK. CDR3 nucleotides: TGTGCCAGCAGCCCTGGAGGGACAGTTTTGACTAACTACGGCTACACCTTC. Translating gives CASSPGGTVLTNYGYTF.

The V call is TRBV10-1, the J call TRBJ2-7; 8 bases are a match to TRBD1. V shed 2 bases and J 0 bases; nucleotides not matched to a gene: 3. Germline V gene sequence: CDR1 WNHNN, CDR2 SYGVQD (reference sequence). The CDR3 is 15 amino acids. As DNA, the CDR3 is TGCGCCAGCAGTGAGCAGGGGACAGGCTCCTACGAGCAGTACTTC. This encodes CASSEQGTGSYEQYF.

A word on this clone: The same CDR3 also results from other DNA sequences found in this sample. The V and J genes are TRBV5-1 and TRBJ1-1, with D maybe TRBD1 (5 bases). This CDR3 has 14 residues. The V gene's germline CDR1 is SGHRS and CDR2 YFSETQ. V was pared by 1 base and J by 0 bases, with 7 bases between. This CDR3 is CASSLTGLNTEAFF. The CDR3 DNA reads as TGCGCCAGCAGCTTGACAGGACTGAACACTGAAGCTTTCTTT.

The chain has TRBV7-9 and TRBJ1-4, with 8 bases that match TRBD1. CDR1 is SEHNR, CDR2 FQNEAQ, per germline (reference sequence). The CDR3 runs to 16 residues. The V segment lost 5 bases and the J segment 4 bases; nucleotides outside the gene matches: 9. This chain's CDR3 is CASSPDRGQGNEKLFF. In nucleotides, the CDR3 is TGTGCCAGCAGCCCCGACAGGGGCCAGGGTAATGAAAAACTGTTTTTT.

V gene TRBV30 combines with J gene TRBJ1-2; no firm D call. Trimming took off 7 bases at V and 7 bases at J, with 19 bases between the two ends. This CDR3 has 13 amino acids. The V gene's germline CDR1 is GTSNPN and CDR2 SVGIG (reference sequence). The CDR3 DNA reads TGTGCCTTTTCCTCCCTACTGAGTATTGGCTACACCTTC. It yields the protein CAFSSLLSIGYTF.

V and J are TRBV12-5 and TRBJ2-1; the D gene is possibly TRBD1 (6 bases). The CDR3 spans 17 residues. The ends were cut back, 4 bases at V and 0 bases at J, with 16 bases in the middle. Germline V gene sequence: CDR1 LGHNT, CDR2 FRNRAP. CDR3 nucleotide sequence: TGTGCTAGTGGTTCACGCCGGGACACCAGCTCCTACAATGAGCAGTTCTTC. As protein: CASGSRRDTSSYNEQFF.

The CDR3 nucleotides are TGTGCCAGCCAGATGACAGATAGCAATCAGCCCCAGCATTTT. It encodes CASQMTDSNQPQHF. The chain employs TRBV6-1 and TRBJ1-5; perhaps TRBD1 as D (5 bases). V lost 8 bases and J 0 bases, leaving 11 bases between the germline ends. The germline gives CDR1 MNHNS, CDR2 SASEGT. CDR3 size: 14 residues.

This clone was detected a few times. The gene calls are TRBV29-1 and TRBJ2-1; weak D call: TRBD1 (5 bases). This CDR3 spans 12 amino acids. Germline assignment: CDR1 SQVTM and CDR2 ANQGSEA. V gave up 1 base and J gave up 7 bases, with 8 bases separating them. The CDR3 DNA reads TGCAGCGTTGAAGGGACACTTAATGAGCAGTTCTTC. Protein sequence: CSVEGTLNEQFF.

V is TRBV29-1 and J is TRBJ1-2, with TRBD1 matching over 9 bases. The CDR3 covers 13 residues. V shed 3 bases and J 8 bases; nucleotides not matched to a gene: 7. Germline CDR1 and CDR2: SQVTM and ANQGSEA. CDR3 nucleotide sequence: TGCAGCGTTGAGGGGACAGGGAGAGGCGGCTACACCTTC. Protein sequence: CSVEGTGRGGYTF.

The J gene is TRBJ1-2, the V gene TRBV19; 7 bases fit TRBD1. The V and J ends lost 3 bases and 8 bases, in that order; junction bases with no gene match: 9. The CDR3 consists of 14 residues. Germline V lookup: CDR1 LNHDA, CDR2 SQIVND (reference sequence). The CDR3 DNA is TGTGCCAGTAGTATGTTGACAGGGTCTTCCGGCTACACCTTC. Translation: CASSMLTGSSGYTF.

The CDR3 bases are TGTGCCAGCAGCCGGGGGACAGGGTTGGGCTACACCTTC. The encoded protein is CASSRGTGLGYTF. The rearrangement links TRBV7-9 to TRBJ1-2; TRBD1 matches 9 bases. There are 13 residues in the CDR3. Germline CDR1 reads SEHNR; CDR2 reads FQNEAQ (reference sequence). V gave up 5 bases and J gave up 8 bases; unmatched junction bases: 6. Full variable domain (outside the CDR3, taken from reference TRBV7-9 and TRBJ1-2): DTGVSQNPRHKITKRGQNVTFRCDPISEHNRLYWYRQTLGQGPEFLTYFQNEAQLEKSRLLSDRFSAERPKGSFSTLEIQRTEQGDSAMYLCASSRGTGLGYTFGSGTRLTVV.

The chain links TRBV10-3 to TRBJ1-2; D might be TRBD1 (6 bases). The CDR3 length is 14 residues. The germline V gene has CDR1 ENHRY and CDR2 SYGVKD. The V and J ends lost 3 bases and 6 bases respectively, with 14 bases between them. The CDR3 spells CAISDLDRPDGYTF. CDR3 bases: TGTGCCATCAGTGACCTTGACAGGCCCGATGGCTACACCTTC.

The genes are TRBV30 and TRBJ2-5, with 12 bases that match TRBD1. V was clipped by 5 bases and J by 5 bases; unmatched bases: 3. The CDR3 has 13 amino acids. Germline CDR1 GTSNPN, CDR2 SVGIG (reference sequence). The CDR3 protein is CAWGTGGYETQYF. CDR3 coding DNA: TGTGCCTGGGGGACAGGGGGCTATGAGACCCAGTACTTC.

This clone showed up just a few times. V gene TRBV5-5 combines with J gene TRBJ1-2, with D possibly being TRBD1 (6 bases). The CDR3 is 12 amino acids. Germline CDR1 and CDR2: SGHKS and YYEKEE (reference sequence). Trimming stripped 5 bases from V and 6 bases from J, with 11 bases between. The CDR3 DNA reads as TGTGCCAGCAGTTCTACAGGGCATGGCTACACCTTC. Translating gives CASSSTGHGYTF.

The gene calls are TRBV6-5 and TRBJ1-1, with unresolved D. V shed 2 bases and J shed 0 bases, with 7 bases lying between them. CDR1 is MNHEY, CDR2 SVGAGI, per germline. The CDR3 consists of 14 residues. The CDR3 DNA reads as TGTGCCAGCAGTTACCGGGGAATGAACACTGAAGCTTTCTTT. This codes for CASSYRGMNTEAFF.

V is TRBV7-9 and J is TRBJ1-2, with 11 bases aligning to TRBD1. The CDR3 has 15 residues. Germline assignment: CDR1 SEHNR and CDR2 FQNEAQ (reference sequence). V lost 4 bases to trimming and J lost 6 bases; unmatched junction nucleotides: 7. CDR3 sequence: CASSSSGTGGNGYTF. The CDR3 nucleotides read TGTGCCAGCAGCTCGTCCGGGACAGGGGGGAATGGCTACACCTTC.